Following are 25 T cell receptor beta chains from one sample sequenced in a study of early stage breast cancer tumors. TCRdb keeps only in-frame clones here, not all; method: immunoSEQ multiplex PCR. The sample carries approximately 39,000 clones, 74% recorded once. Source material: blood. The receptor source for this set is a person aged 55-75 years with breast cancer.

This chain connects TRBV10-3 to TRBJ2-5; D ambiguous. CDR1 and CDR2 (germline): ENHRY, SYGVKD. This CDR3 region has 12 residues. Trimming removed 5 bases at V and 5 bases at J, with 9 bases between. CDR3 residues: CAISSGSETQYF. The CDR3 DNA is TGTGCCATCAGTTCCGGTAGTGAGACCCAGTACTTC.

This clone was detected once. The chain employs TRBV6-5 and TRBJ2-6; D unresolved. Trimming stripped 2 bases from V and 1 base from J, with 6 bases between. Germline V lookup: CDR1 MNHEY, CDR2 SVGAGI. The CDR3 runs 15 residues. CDR3 amino acids: CASSYGVSGANVLTF. CDR3 nucleotides: TGTGCCAGCAGTTACGGAGTTTCTGGGGCCAACGTCCTGACTTTC.

This clone was seen only once. V and J are TRBV7-8 and TRBJ2-4; no firm D call. The CDR3 has 14 amino acids. Trimming took 1 base from V and 2 from J, leaving 6 bases between them. Germline V gene lookup returns CDR1 SGHVS and CDR2 FQNEAQ. CDR3 amino acids: CASSLGHSKNIQYF. CDR3 in DNA: TGTGCCAGCAGCTTAGGACACTCCAAAAACATTCAGTACTTC.

The chain uses TRBV6-5 and TRBJ1-2, with D possibly TRBD1 on 6 matching bases. The CDR3 totals 15 residues. V shed 2 bases and J shed 4 bases, with 14 bases lying between them. Germline V gene sequence: CDR1 MNHEY, CDR2 SVGAGI. CDR3 coding DNA: TGTGCCAGCAGTTACGATGGGGGGCCAGGCTATGGCTACACCTTC. This gives the protein CASSYDGGPGYGYTF.

The genes are TRBV19 and TRBJ1-2, with D hard to call. Germline V CDR1 and CDR2: LNHDA, SQIVND (reference sequence). The CDR3 extends over 14 amino acids. The V end was cut by 1 base, the J end by 2 bases, with 8 bases between. CDR3 in DNA: TGTGCCAGTAGTATAGCCCCGGAAAACTATGGCTACACCTTC. Protein sequence: CASSIAPENYGYTF.

The chain uses TRBV9 and TRBJ2-2; D is unresolved. CDR1 and CDR2 (germline): SGDLS, YYNGEE. The CDR3 length is 10 residues. V lost 10 bases to trimming and J lost 8 bases, with 9 bases between them. For the CDR3, the DNA is TGTGCCTCCGCCCGGGGGGAGCTGTTTTTT. It translates to CASARGELFF.

This clone was seen a few times. The chain's CDR3 is CASSLEKGGNTEAFF. CDR3 nucleotide sequence: TGTGCCAGCAGCTTAGAGAAGGGGGGGAACACTGAAGCTTTCTTT. The gene calls are TRBV7-9 and TRBJ1-1, with D possibly being TRBD1 (6 bases). V was clipped by 1 base and J by 1 base, with 10 bases between them. CDR3 length equals 15 residues. From germline, CDR1 is SEHNR and CDR2 FQNEAQ (reference sequence).

The chain joins TRBV5-1 to TRBJ2-3; D possibly corresponds to TRBD2 (5 bases). The CDR3 runs 16 residues. CDR1 SGHRS and CDR2 YFSETQ come from the germline V gene. The germline V and J ends were trimmed by 0 bases and 3 bases, with 14 bases remaining between them. CDR3 protein: CASSLVAGLGTDTQYF. CDR3 nucleotide sequence: TGCGCCAGCAGCTTGGTCGCGGGTCTGGGAACAGATACGCAGTATTTT.

This rearrangement joins TRBV19 to TRBJ1-2, with D uncertain. Germline CDR1 LNHDA, CDR2 SQIVND (reference sequence). Deletions cut 5 bases from V and 8 bases from J, with 9 bases between. This CDR3 region has 11 residues. The CDR3 DNA sequence: TGTGCCAGTAGTGTCGGACTGGGCTACACCTTC. It specifies CASSVGLGYTF.

A note on this clone: Because the CDR3's place on the DNA is in doubt, the DNA is left out and the CDR3 is given as listed by TCRdb. This chain links TRBV7-2 with TRBJ1-3. The CDR3 region is 12 residues in length, termini included. Germline V gives CDR1 SGHTA, CDR2 FQGNSA. This CDR3 reads CASSWGVGEGNF.

This clone has a single count. The genes are TRBV7-8 and TRBJ2-3; D not certain. There are 13 residues in the CDR3. Per germline, CDR1 SGHVS and CDR2 FQNEAQ. V was pared by 5 bases and J by 1 base, with 7 bases between. The CDR3 here is CASSRSGTDTQYF. CDR3 in DNA: TGTGCCAGCAGCCGGAGCGGCACAGATACGCAGTATTTT.

This chain connects TRBV7-9 to TRBJ1-4; D is ambiguous. The CDR3 spans 15 residues. V was pared by 5 bases and J by 4 bases, with 14 bases between. The germline gives CDR1 SEHNR, CDR2 FQNEAQ (reference sequence). In DNA form, the CDR3 reads TGTGCCAGCAGCCCCCCGGGCCGGGTTAATGAAAAACTGTTTTTT. Its protein product is CASSPPGRVNEKLFF.

The chain joins TRBV7-2 to TRBJ2-7; 10 bases are a match to TRBD1. CDR3 size: 14 residues. Germline lookup yields CDR1 SGHTA and CDR2 FQGNSA. The V segment lost 5 bases and the J segment 3 bases; nucleotides outside the gene matches: 4. The CDR3 loop reads CASSVRDRGYEQYF. In DNA, the CDR3 is TGTGCCAGCAGCGTCCGGGACAGGGGCTACGAGCAGTACTTC.

In this sample, this clone turned up a few times. The chain joins TRBV7-2 to TRBJ2-7, with a possible D match to TRBD1 (5 bases). Germline V gives CDR1 SGHTA, CDR2 FQGNSA. The V end was cut by 8 bases, the J end by 13 bases, with 24 bases between. This CDR3 contains 13 residues. The CDR3 spells CASSLPPRQKVYF. In DNA form, the CDR3 reads TGTGCCAGCTCCCTGCCCCCCAGACAGAAGGTTTACTTC.

The gene calls are TRBV9 and TRBJ1-2; D might be TRBD1 (6 bases). V was pared by 9 bases and J by 7 bases, with 16 bases between. The germline V gene encodes CDR1 SGDLS and CDR2 YYNGEE. This CDR3 has 12 residues. The CDR3 region has the DNA TGTGCCACTTACAGGGTCCCAGGTGGCTACACCTTC. Protein product: CATYRVPGGYTF.

This clone appeared a single time. The chain joins TRBV30 to TRBJ2-7; 7 nucleotides align to TRBD1. The J segment lost 2 bases and the V segment lost 2 bases, leaving 3 bases of the junction unmatched. Germline lookup yields CDR1 GTSNPN and CDR2 SVGIG (reference sequence). The CDR3 has 13 amino acids. The DNA for the CDR3 is TGTGCCTGGAGTCAGGGGGACACCTACGAGCAGTACTTC. This encodes CAWSQGDTYEQYF.

The DNA of the CDR3 is TGCGCCAGCAGCTTGGAGGGACCTGGTAGCAGCGAGCAGTACTTC. Amino acid sequence: CASSLEGPGSSEQYF. The V and J genes are TRBV5-1 and TRBJ2-7; D is possibly TRBD1 or TRBD2 (5 bases each). V dropped 0 bases and J dropped 6 bases, with 16 bases sitting between them. Germline loops: CDR1 SGHRS, CDR2 YFSETQ. The CDR3 sequence is 15 residues long.

The chain employs TRBV27 and TRBJ2-2; a weak D match, TRBD2 (6 bases). V was pared by 0 bases and J by 6 bases, with 14 bases between. This CDR3 is built from 16 residues. Germline V gene data show CDR1 as MNHEY and CDR2 as SMNVEV (reference sequence). CDR3 DNA sequence: TGTGCCAGCAGTTTATCGGGGCTAGCGCGACCCGGGGAGCTGTTTTTT. This sequence encodes CASSLSGLARPGELFF.

Only a few counts were recorded for this clone. The V call is TRBV9, the J call TRBJ1-5; 7 positions match TRBD1. In germline, CDR1 is SGDLS, CDR2 YYNGEE. This CDR3 contains 16 residues. J was trimmed by 4 bases and V by 4 bases; bases with no gene match: 11. Here the CDR3 reads CASSQGGGTVNQPQHF. CDR3 nucleotide sequence: TGTGCCAGCAGCCAAGGGGGAGGGACAGTTAATCAGCCCCAGCATTTT.

V usage is TRBV5-4 and J usage is TRBJ2-2; possible D gene TRBD2, 6 bases. The CDR3 is 16 amino acids. CDR1 and CDR2 from the germline V gene are SGHNT and YYREEE (reference sequence). V was cut by 5 bases and J by 5 bases, with 19 bases left in between. The CDR3 protein is CASRRGTSSQTGELFF. The CDR3 DNA follows: TGTGCCAGCAGACGTGGGACTTCTTCCCAAACCGGGGAGCTGTTTTTT. Variable domain in full (rest from reference TRBV5-4 and TRBJ2-2): ETGVTQSPTHLIKTRGQQVTLRCSSQSGHNTVSWYQQALGQGPQFIFQYYREEENGRGNFPPRFSGLQFPNYSSELNVNALELDDSALYLCASRRGTSSQTGELFFGEGSRLTVL.

The table lists this clone with a few counts. This rearrangement joins TRBV4-1 to TRBJ1-2, with TRBD1 matching over 8 bases. The CDR3 loop spans 14 amino acids. Trimming at V came to 2 bases and at J to 8 bases, leaving 7 bases not matched to a gene. Germline-derived CDR1 and CDR2 are MGHRA and YSYEKL. CDR3 bases: TGCGCCAGCAGCCAACCCGGACAGGGACGCGGCTACACCTTC. Amino acid sequence: CASSQPGQGRGYTF.

The CDR3 here is CASSSGWTSQYF. The CDR3 DNA reads as TGTGCCAGCAGTTCGGGTTGGACTAGTCAGTACTTC. This chain links TRBV28 with TRBJ2-5; 7 bases agree with TRBD2. V was pared by 4 bases and J by 11 bases, with 7 bases of the junction left unmatched. Germline V gene data show CDR1 as MDHEN and CDR2 as SYDVKM. CDR3 size: 12 residues.

The table lists this clone with a few counts. The chain recombines TRBV6-6 with TRBJ2-7; D is unclear. The germline CDR1 and CDR2 sequences are MNHNY and SVGAGI (reference sequence). This CDR3 has 14 residues. V lost 5 bases and J 4 bases, leaving 15 bases between the germline ends. This CDR3 reads CASSPASGRYEQYF. CDR3 in DNA: TGTGCCAGCAGTCCAGCCAGTGGTAGGTACGAGCAGTACTTC.

This clone has just one count. This chain uses TRBV5-4 with TRBJ2-1, with 9 bases aligning to TRBD2. Losses at the gene ends were 0 bases for V and 4 bases for J; bases not matched to a gene: 5. Germline values: CDR1 SGHNT, CDR2 YYREEE (reference sequence). CDR3 length: 16 amino acids. CDR3 in DNA: TGTGCCAGCAGCTTGGGCTGGCGGGGGGGGTACAATGAGCAGTTCTTC. Translation: CASSLGWRGGYNEQFF.

The chain carries TRBV19 and TRBJ2-7, with D possibly matching TRBD1 (6 bases). CDR1 LNHDA and CDR2 SQIVND come from the germline V gene (reference sequence). V gave up 5 bases and J gave up 0 bases, with 14 bases separating them. CDR3 size: 15 residues. CDR3 protein: CASSSFGTSSYEQYF. The DNA of the CDR3 is TGTGCCAGTAGTTCTTTCGGGACATCCTCCTACGAGCAGTACTTC.